The T cell receptor (beta chain) under discussion was sequenced for a study of cytomegalovirus exposure and HLA in healthy donors (dated by TCRdb to about 2017). About the full investigation: An earlier analysis of some 600 of the donors reported roughly 300 Gb of sequence data and around 110 million unique TCR beta sequences obtained from some 200 million T cells. Class I and class II HLA loci were covered by the typing at four-digit resolution. The study aimed to test whether signatures of past pathogen exposure could be identified by cataloging public T cell receptors. The study used immunosequencing to profile the T cell repertoires of under 700 subjects and linked those repertoires to cytomegalovirus serostatus. Among 300 to 500 genotyped donors of the cohort, an average of about 220,000 unique TCR beta nucleotide sequences was sequenced per donor, of which about 20% were non-productive. The number of typed donors differed by locus: about 620-640 for A, B, C, DRB1 and DQB1; 500 to 550 for DQA1; fewer than 610 for DPA1; and some 450 for DPB1. Genome-wide SNP genotypes for about 60% of the 666 donors were used in a later genetic analysis, which treated that subset as a discovery cohort. An earlier analysis of 587 of the donors applied high-throughput TCR beta sequencing to assess whether each TCR beta V gene segment acted as functional or pseudogenic. Rather than drawing on any new phenotypic data, the later analysis identified candidate immune exposures from TCR beta sequences and the way those sequences occurred across donors. A separate validation cohort of 90 to 150 different subjects was used in addition to the roughly 640-subject first cohort. Donor age, sex, ethnicity and CMV serostatus were compiled together with the repertoire data. Of the approximately 400 genotyped donors, around 81% fell in the genetic ancestry cluster associated with self-reported Caucasian donors. To predict cytomegalovirus infection status, the study combined high-throughput TCR immunosequencing, statistical association of individual TCRs with disease status, and machine learning. A later analysis re-analyzed previously published TCR beta repertoires from 550 to 700 donors and added high-resolution HLA genotyping to study TCR occurrence patterns. An early release covering some 640 HLA-typed donors comprised 250 to 350 gigabases of sequencing data and tens of millions of unique TCR sequences. Every discovery cohort repertoire had been produced on one sequencing platform. Because of strong linkage in the cohort, roughly five DR-DQ haplotypes were treated as single units for association and clustering. What the study reported, not specific to this receptor: The authors suggested that the approach could potentially be extended to other disease states and immunological phenotypes. In a later analysis, the rate of TCR association differed among HLA loci, with DRB1 alleles having the most associated TCRs and HLA-C alleles having the fewest. Correlated functional status among segregating V segments might reflect linkage disequilibrium, but an unknown experimental factor could not be ruled out. A further reported finding was that TCR beta sequences accurately predicted the HLA-A and HLA-B alleles for most subjects in the first cohort. The 87-base-pair reads could not distinguish some IMGT-functional V segments, including TRBV6-2 and TRBV6-3, so those segments were excluded. The sequencing pipeline was judged likely to have produced a cluster of highly shared sequence variants as a technical artifact. Cytomegalovirus status was reported to be diagnosed by the classifier with high specificity and sensitivity in both the original and validation cohorts. Across donors, most TCR sequences were observed very rarely, whereas some public TCRs were present in many individuals. In an earlier analysis of approximately 590 of the donors, most TCR beta V segments appeared in productive rearrangements about 87% or about 30% of the time, broadly matching IMGT annotations. A total of around 150 TCR beta chains were listed by the study as associated with cytomegalovirus. A later analysis reported that several top co-occurrence clusters appeared linked to parvovirus B19, influenza, CMV and Epstein-Barr virus. A few of the identified cytomegalovirus-associated TCR beta chains were confirmed in vitro to be specific for cytomegalovirus antigens. In this cohort, only TCR beta chains were sequenced, and detectable features were limited by the absence of alpha or paired-chain data. The presence/absence analyses assumed that sequencing depth was roughly uniform across donors, and that assumption may not be true. A later analysis found that HLA-associated TCR beta chains were more clonally expanded and had lower generation probabilities than equally common non-associated chains. At a false discovery rate of 0.05, a later analysis linked roughly 17,000 TCR beta sequences to specific HLA alleles. V-gene and J-gene trimming of TCR beta chains was associated with a missense DCLRE1C variant in a later genetic analysis, and the association was replicated in an independent cohort. Immune exposure information for the cohort was limited to CMV serostatus. In a later analysis, most CMV-associated TCR beta chains were found to appear HLA-restricted, with HLA associations seemingly driven largely by CMV exposure. Strong co-occurrence of HLA alleles, especially DR and DQ, made assigning TCR associations to individual alleles difficult. The earlier analysis of almost 600 of the donors excluded roughly 16 rarely observed V segments, including chromosome 9 orphons, because counts were too low. In a later genetic analysis, fewer N-insertions in productive TCRs were reported among donors in an Asian-associated ancestry cluster than the roughly 700-donor mean. Because some donors lacked HLA typing at each locus, the association tests relied only on the typed subset.

The cohort consisted of 666 healthy bone marrow donors. At the time of sampling, every cohort member was nominally healthy, though immune exposures that went unrecorded were likely present. The donor tested CMV seropositive and was one of the 289 seropositive cohort members. A peripheral blood sample was collected from each donor, and TCR beta sequencing was performed on peripheral blood mononuclear cells. The Qiagen DNeasy Blood Extraction Kit was used to extract genomic DNA from the blood cell samples. Receptor libraries were prepared by the immunoSEQ multiplex PCR assay. A mixture of 60 forward primers for TCR Vbeta segments and 13 reverse primers for TCR Jbeta segments was used in the multiplex PCR. Amplification of the CDR3 region of rearranged TCR beta genes was performed with a multiplex PCR assay on genomic DNA. The Illumina HiSeq System was used to sequence the amplified TCR beta libraries as 87-base-pair reads. For the original study's pipeline: In a later analysis, tens of millions of unique TCR beta chains were counted across the 500 to 700 repertoires, and around 10 million of these chains were shared by at least two donors. To remove PCR and sequencing errors, raw reads were error-corrected and collapsed into unique sequences using a nearest-neighbor algorithm that merged closely related sequences. V, D and J gene segments were assigned by aligning CDR3 sequences to IMGT reference sequences. For a sequence to be retained, a match of at least six nucleotides to both a V gene segment and a J gene segment was required. A rearrangement was called productive if the CDR3 had no stop codons and remained in frame with V and J, and every other rearrangement was called non-productive. CDR3 was defined by IMGT convention, running from the second conserved V-encoded cysteine to the conserved J-encoded phenylalanine. The earlier analysis of about 610 of the donors excluded any sequence lacking an unambiguous match to a single V gene segment. In an earlier analysis of 587 of the donors, V segments were called functional above 56.7% productive rearrangements and were called segregating when the between-donor standard deviation exceeded 5%. A statistical classification framework was developed to diagnose cytomegalovirus status using the catalog of TCR beta chain sequences. A later analysis assigned V and J genes by comparing TCR nucleotide sequences with IMGT/GENE-DB human TR gene sequences. In a later analysis, CDR3 sequences and most-parsimonious VDJ recombination scenarios were assigned using the TCRdist pipeline. In a later analysis, each TCR beta chain was defined by its CDR3 amino acid sequence together with its V-gene family, and reads lacking a unique V-gene family were excluded. In a later analysis, around 600 highly shared, low-generation-probability nucleotide sequences were removed to address suspected cross-contamination and a sequencing artifact. For each public chain, a later analysis derived a clonal expansion index from normalized ranks of inferred template counts within each repertoire. In a later analysis, generation probabilities were computed using a VDJ recombination model fitted to out-of-frame rearrangements, and the results were checked against IGoR. In a later analysis, TCR-TCR, TCR-HLA and TCR-CMV co-occurrence was scored with hypergeometric tests, and a repertoire-size bias correction was applied to TCR pairs. In a later analysis, false discovery rates were estimated by permuting HLA or CMV assignments 20 times. In a later analysis, co-occurring TCRs were grouped using DBSCAN, with TCRdist sequence similarity added in when clustering inside HLA-allele-positive subsets. Repertoires with fewer than 30,000 or more than 120,000 public chains were left out of co-occurrence clustering, as were five repertoires with anomalous nucleotide sharing. TCRdb mirrors the immuneACCESS table, restricted to in-frame sequences. Some clones are absent from its copies; in checked studies, under half trace to an unresolved V gene, and the reason for the others is unknown. The D gene and trimming were derived from the DNA, and the V and J assignments and clone size from that table. The sample's clone listing holds 65,000 to 90,000 clones. 2% to 2.5% of the sample is taken by the ten largest.

The germline V gene gives CDR1 as LGHNA and CDR2 as YSLEER. Counted from cysteine to phenylalanine, this CDR3 has 16 amino acids. Solely the CDR3 DNA is kept, with 48 bases framed from the first base. From V the trimming removes 4 bases and from J it removes 1 base, while the gene matches leave 7 bases of the junction unaccounted for. Points on this clone: Its binding antigen is unknown.

This sequence originates from a female donor in good health and CMV-seropositive. Material: PBMCs. In this chain, TRBV4-3 is recombined with TRBJ2-3; the junction holds 8 bases that match TRBD2. The CDR3 reads CASSPNSGVGTDTQYF. Here is the DNA: TGCGCCAGCAGCCCTAATAGCGGGGTAGGCACAGATACGCAGTATTTT.